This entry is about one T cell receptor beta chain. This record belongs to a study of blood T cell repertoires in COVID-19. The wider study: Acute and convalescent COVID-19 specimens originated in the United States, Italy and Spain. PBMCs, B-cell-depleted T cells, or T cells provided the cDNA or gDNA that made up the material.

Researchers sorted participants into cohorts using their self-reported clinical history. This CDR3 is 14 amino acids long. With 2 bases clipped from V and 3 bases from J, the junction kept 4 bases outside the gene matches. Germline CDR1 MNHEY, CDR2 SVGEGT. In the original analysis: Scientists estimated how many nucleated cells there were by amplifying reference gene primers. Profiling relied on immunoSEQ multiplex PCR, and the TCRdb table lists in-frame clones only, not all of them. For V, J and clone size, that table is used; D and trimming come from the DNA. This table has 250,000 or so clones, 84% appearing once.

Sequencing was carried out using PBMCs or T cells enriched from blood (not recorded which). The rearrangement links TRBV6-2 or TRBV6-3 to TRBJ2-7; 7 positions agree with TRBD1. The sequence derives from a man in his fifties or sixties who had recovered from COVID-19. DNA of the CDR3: TGTGCCAGCAGTTACATGAGGGACAGCTACGAGCAGTACTTC. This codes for CASSYMRDSYEQYF.